Shown below are 25 T cell receptor beta chains from a single sample sequenced in a study of blood T cell repertoires in COVID-19. TCRdb keeps only in-frame clones here, not all; method: immunoSEQ multiplex PCR. The sample gives around 180,000 clones, about 88% of which show up once; about 4.5% is in the top ten. Sample: peripheral blood. The receptors here all came from a human donor in a cohort sampled during active COVID-19.

The DNA for the CDR3 is TGTGCCAGCAGCTTAGGTACAGGGGCTAACCATGCCTACGAGCAGTACTTC. Encoded protein: CASSLGTGANHAYEQYF. V usage is TRBV7-9 and J usage is TRBJ2-7, with TRBD1 matching 7 bases. Germline V CDR1 and CDR2: SEHNR, FQNEAQ (reference sequence). There are 17 residues in the CDR3. J was trimmed by 2 bases and V by 1 base; bases with no gene match: 11.

V is TRBV18 and J is TRBJ2-4, with D hard to call. The V end lost 3 bases, the J end lost 3 bases, and 9 bases lay between the germline ends. CDR3 length equals 14 residues. Looked up from germline, CDR1 is KGHSH and CDR2 is LQKENI. The CDR3 DNA is TGTGCCAGCTCACCCCCGGGTGACAAAAACATTCAGTACTTC. Translating gives CASSPPGDKNIQYF.

V usage is TRBV9 and J usage is TRBJ2-2; 12 nucleotides align to TRBD2. The germline gives CDR1 SGDLS, CDR2 YYNGEE. Trimming took 0 bases from V and 2 from J; bases not matched to a gene: 8. This CDR3 is 19 amino acids long. CDR3 in amino acids: CASSVGSRGLAGNTGELFF. CDR3 DNA sequence: TGTGCCAGCAGCGTAGGTTCCCGGGGACTAGCGGGTAACACCGGGGAGCTGTTTTTT.

Note on this clone: The sample carries other DNA sequences with the same CDR3. The chain couples TRBV29-1 to TRBJ2-7; TRBD1 might be the D (6 bases). The CDR3 totals 11 residues. The V gene lost 6 bases and the J gene lost 2 bases, with 8 bases spanning the gap. CDR1 is SQVTM, CDR2 ANQGSEA, per germline. CDR3 in DNA: TGCAGCGTCGGGACAACCTACGAGCAGTACTTC. Its protein product is CSVGTTYEQYF.

The chain employs TRBV6-5 and TRBJ1-1; TRBD1 is a possible D gene (6 bases). Germline V gene sequence: CDR1 MNHEY, CDR2 SVGAGI. The CDR3 totals 15 residues. Trimming took 0 bases from V and 5 from J, leaving 13 bases between them. The CDR3 spells CASSYSAQGKTEAFF. For the CDR3, the DNA is TGTGCCAGCAGTTACTCCGCACAGGGAAAGACTGAAGCTTTCTTT.

The V and J genes are TRBV4-1 and TRBJ2-2, with 7 bases that match TRBD2. CDR1 is MGHRA and CDR2 is YSYEKL in the germline V gene. After removal of 3 bases from V and 5 bases from J, the junction contained 18 bases not matched to a gene. This CDR3 has 19 residues. CDR3 loop: CASSQGGVLGVAWTGELFF. The CDR3 nucleotides are TGCGCCAGCAGCCAGGGGGGGGTGCTCGGGGTAGCGTGGACCGGGGAGCTGTTTTTT.

The J gene is TRBJ2-1, the V gene TRBV5-1; 10 nucleotides match TRBD1. CDR3 size: 15 residues. With 2 bases clipped from V and 5 bases from J, the junction kept 4 bases outside the gene matches. Germline CDR1 reads SGHRS; CDR2 reads YFSETQ. The DNA of the CDR3 is TGCGCCAGCAGCTTTCGACAGGGGGCAAACAATGAGCAGTTCTTC. It specifies CASSFRQGANNEQFF.

This clone was observed at least ten times. V and J are TRBV12-3 or TRBV12-4 and TRBJ1-1; D unclear. The V gene lost 11 bases and the J gene lost 1 base, with 14 bases spanning the gap. This CDR3 has 13 residues. The CDR3: CASNKEGNTEAFF. CDR3 coding DNA: TGTGCCTCTAATAAGGAGGGGAACACTGAAGCTTTCTTT.

This clone was counted only a few times. J is TRBJ1-6 and V is TRBV6-5; no clear D. V lost 6 bases to trimming and J lost 0 bases, with 9 bases between them. Per the germline V gene, CDR1 is MNHEY and CDR2 is SVGAGI. The CDR3 length is 15 residues. CDR3 protein: CASSDTSSYNSPLHF. The CDR3 nucleotides read TGTGCCAGCAGCGACACGAGCTCCTATAATTCACCCCTCCACTTT.

This chain links TRBV3-1 (or the pseudogene TRBV3-2) with TRBJ1-6; 9 nucleotides align to TRBD1. CDR1 is LGHDT and CDR2 is YNNKEL in the germline V gene (reference sequence). The CDR3 contains 11 residues. The junction had 5 bases not matched to a gene; V was cut back by 10 bases and J by 13 bases. CDR3 coding DNA: TGTGCCACCCGACAGGGGGGTCCCCTCCACTTT. Translated, it gives CATRQGGPLHF.

The chain recombines TRBV3-1 (or the pseudogene TRBV3-2) with TRBJ2-2; 10 positions agree with TRBD2. The CDR3 covers 16 residues. Per germline, CDR1 LGHDT and CDR2 YNNKEL (reference sequence). With V trimmed by 4 bases and J by 5 bases, 7 bases remained unmatched. CDR3 amino acids: CASSPSGSAGTGELFF. The CDR3 bases are TGTGCCAGCAGCCCTAGCGGGAGCGCCGGAACCGGGGAGCTGTTTTTT.

This clone showed up just once. The rearrangement joins TRBV4-3 to TRBJ1-2; the match to TRBD1 covers 9 bases. V lost 5 bases, J lost 8 bases, and 12 bases stayed unmatched. This CDR3 is 15 amino acids long. Germline assignment: CDR1 LGHNA and CDR2 YSLEER. The CDR3 DNA reads TGCGCCAGCAGCGCCTGGGGACAGGGAGATGAGGGCTACACCTTC. Its protein product is CASSAWGQGDEGYTF.

The rearrangement links TRBV11-2 to TRBJ2-2, with D possibly matching TRBD1 (6 bases). Trimming stripped 8 bases from V and 7 bases from J, with 23 bases between. The CDR3 length is 16 residues. Germline V CDR1 and CDR2: SGHAT, FQNNGV. The DNA of the CDR3 is TGTGCCAGCGGACTGGGGGCGCCGGCAACCTACGGGGAGCTGTTTTTT. This codes for CASGLGAPATYGELFF.

The chain recombines TRBV27 with TRBJ1-1, with 8 positions matching TRBD1. J was trimmed by 5 bases and V by 4 bases; bases with no gene match: 6. This CDR3 has 14 amino acids. The germline V gene has CDR1 MNHEY and CDR2 SMNVEV (reference sequence). DNA of the CDR3: TGTGCCAGCAGTTGGACAGGGATTAGTACTGAAGCTTTCTTT. Protein product: CASSWTGISTEAFF.

This rearrangement joins TRBV2 to TRBJ2-7, with 16 bases aligning to TRBD2. Germline assignment: CDR1 SNHLY and CDR2 FYNNEI. The CDR3 sequence is 16 residues long. V dropped 4 bases and J dropped 8; count of bases not matched to a gene: 8. CDR3 coding DNA: TGTGCCAGCAGTGTTGGGACTAGCGGGAGGGGGCTAAAGCAGTACTTC. Its protein is CASSVGTSGRGLKQYF.

The chain links TRBV2 to TRBJ1-2, with TRBD1 matching 7 bases. Trimming took 6 bases from V and 2 from J; bases not matched to a gene: 9. The CDR3 runs to 15 residues. Germline V gene sequence: CDR1 SNHLY, CDR2 FYNNEI. The CDR3 DNA is TGTGCCAGCAGGCGATCGACAGGGCTCAACTATGGCTACACCTTC. Translation gives CASRRSTGLNYGYTF.

This chain links TRBV7-2 with TRBJ1-4; perhaps TRBD1 as D (5 bases). Per the germline V gene, CDR1 is SGHTA and CDR2 is FQGNSA. This CDR3 has 15 residues. The ends were cut back, 5 bases at V and 3 bases at J, with 13 bases in the middle. The CDR3 protein is CASSPGGAANEKLFF. The CDR3 region has the DNA TGTGCCAGCAGCCCAGGAGGGGCTGCTAATGAAAAACTGTTTTTT. Full variable domain (rest looked up from reference TRBV7-2 and TRBJ1-4): GAGVSQSPSNKVTEKGKDVELRCDPISGHTALYWYRQSLGQGLEFLIYFQGNSAPDKSGLPSDRFSAERTGGSVSTLTIQRTQQEDSAVYLCASSPGGAANEKLFFGSGTQLSVL.

This chain uses TRBV5-4 with TRBJ2-3; TRBD2 matches 8 bases. The length of the CDR3 is 15 residues. Germline assignment: CDR1 SGHNT and CDR2 YYREEE (reference sequence). The V gene end was trimmed by 4 bases and the J gene end by 5 bases; junction bases not matched to a gene: 9. The CDR3 DNA is TGTGCCAGCAGCCCGTCAGCGGGGGCGCGAGATACGCAGTATTTT. Its translation: CASSPSAGARDTQYF. Filled out from reference TRBV5-4 and TRBJ2-3, the complete variable domain reads ETGVTQSPTHLIKTRGQQVTLRCSSQSGHNTVSWYQQALGQGPQFIFQYYREEENGRGNFPPRFSGLQFPNYSSELNVNALELDDSALYLCASSPSAGARDTQYFGPGTRLTVL.

This clone showed up just once. This chain connects TRBV7-8 to TRBJ1-4; D remains ambiguous. Trimming took 5 bases from V and 5 from J, leaving 18 bases between them. CDR3 length: 16 amino acids. In germline, CDR1 is SGHVS, CDR2 FQNEAQ. CDR3 in amino acids: CASSLLPPAWNEKLFF. Here the CDR3 DNA reads TGTGCCAGCAGCCTACTCCCCCCTGCGTGGAATGAAAAACTGTTTTTT. Variable domain in full (rest from reference TRBV7-8 and TRBJ1-4): GAGVSQSPRYKVAKRGQDVALRCDPISGHVSLFWYQQALGQGPEFLTYFQNEAQLDKSGLPSDRFFAERPEGSVSTLKIQRTQQEDSAVYLCASSLLPPAWNEKLFFGSGTQLSVL.

The CDR3 is CASSHRSLETQYF. The CDR3 bases are TGTGCCAGCAGCCACAGGTCCCTGGAGACCCAGTACTTC. The chain has TRBV5-6 and TRBJ2-5; a weak D match, TRBD1 (5 bases). The V end lost 4 bases, the J end lost 5 bases, and 12 bases lay between the germline ends. In germline, CDR1 is SGHDT, CDR2 YYEEEE. The CDR3 has 13 amino acids.

V gene TRBV29-1 combines with J gene TRBJ2-1, with TRBD1 as a possible D gene (5 bases). The V gene lost 7 bases and the J gene lost 0 bases, with 13 bases spanning the gap. There are 14 residues in the CDR3. Germline loops: CDR1 SQVTM, CDR2 ANQGSEA. The CDR3 spells CSAKGQSSYNEQFF. The CDR3 region has the DNA TGCAGCGCTAAGGGGCAGAGCTCCTACAATGAGCAGTTCTTC.

The chain has TRBV7-9 and TRBJ1-1; D possibly corresponds to TRBD1 (6 bases). CDR1 and CDR2 (germline): SEHNR, FQNEAQ (reference sequence). This CDR3 contains 14 residues. The V end was cut by 2 bases, the J end by 3 bases, with 10 bases between. The chain's CDR3 is CASSLKGEHTEAFF. The CDR3 DNA reads as TGTGCCAGCAGCTTAAAGGGGGAGCACACTGAAGCTTTCTTT.

The chain recombines TRBV4-1 with TRBJ1-2; TRBD1 might be the D (5 bases). The germline gives CDR1 MGHRA, CDR2 YSYEKL. V dropped 4 bases and J dropped 10 bases, with 19 bases sitting between them. The CDR3 has 14 residues. CDR3 loop: CASSRLTLGADYTF. CDR3 bases: TGCGCCAGCAGCCGCCTTACTTTAGGGGCGGACTACACCTTC.

This chain links TRBV5-1 with TRBJ1-2, with D tentatively TRBD1 (6 bases). The CDR3 runs to 12 residues. V was trimmed by 0 bases and J by 9 bases, leaving 9 bases between them. From germline, CDR1 is SGHRS and CDR2 YFSETQ. In DNA form, the CDR3 reads TGCGCCAGCAGCTTGGACAGGGATAGCTACACCTTC. Translation: CASSLDRDSYTF.

The V gene is TRBV3-1 (or the pseudogene TRBV3-2), the J gene TRBJ2-1, with 11 nucleotides matching TRBD2. The CDR3 runs to 17 residues. V was clipped by 4 bases and J by 6 bases; unmatched bases: 11. The germline gives CDR1 LGHDT, CDR2 YNNKEL (reference sequence). CDR3 DNA: TGTGCCAGCAGCCTGCGCCTTAATAGCGGGGGGGCCAATGAGCAGTTCTTC. Translated: CASSLRLNSGGANEQFF.